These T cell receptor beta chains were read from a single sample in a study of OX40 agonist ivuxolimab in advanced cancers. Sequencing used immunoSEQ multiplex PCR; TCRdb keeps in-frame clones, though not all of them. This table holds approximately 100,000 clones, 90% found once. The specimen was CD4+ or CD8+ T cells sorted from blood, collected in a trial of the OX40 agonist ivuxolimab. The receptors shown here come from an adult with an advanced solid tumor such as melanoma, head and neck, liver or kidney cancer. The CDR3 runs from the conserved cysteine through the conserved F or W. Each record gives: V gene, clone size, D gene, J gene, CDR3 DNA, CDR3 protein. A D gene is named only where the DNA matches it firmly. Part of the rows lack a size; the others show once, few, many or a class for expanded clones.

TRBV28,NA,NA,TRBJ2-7,TGTGCCAGCAGTCAATGGAGAGGGGCCTCCTACGAGCAGTACTTC,CASSQWRGASYEQYF
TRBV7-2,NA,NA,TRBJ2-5,TGTGCCAGCAGCTTACGGGGGGCGGAGGAGACCCAGTACTTC,CASSLRGAEETQYF
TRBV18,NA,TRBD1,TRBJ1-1,TGTGCCAGCTCACCTAGTCAAGGGGGCACTATGAGCACTGAAGCTTTCTTT,CASSPSQGGTMSTEAFF
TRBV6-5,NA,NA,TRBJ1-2,TGTGCCAGCCACGGGCGGGTCGGATATGGCTACACCTTC,CASHGRVGYGYTF
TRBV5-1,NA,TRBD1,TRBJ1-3,TGCGCCAGCAGCCTAGCGGACAGGGCCGGAAACACCATATATTTT,CASSLADRAGNTIYF
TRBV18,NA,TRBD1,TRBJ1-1,TGTGCCAGCTCAGCACAGGGGGCGCAGATGAACACTGAAGCTTTCTTT,CASSAQGAQMNTEAFF
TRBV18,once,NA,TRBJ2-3,TGTGCCAGCTCACGGACCCCCGACCCCGTAGATACGCAGTATTTT,CASSRTPDPVDTQYF
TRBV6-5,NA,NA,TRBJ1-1,TGTGCCAGCAGCGGAACGACGGTCTTAGGGACTGAAGCTTTCTTT,CASSGTTVLGTEAFF
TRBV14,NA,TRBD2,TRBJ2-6,TGTGCCAGCAGCGAACTAGCGGGAGGACACTCTGGGGCCAACGTCCTGACTTTC,CASSELAGGHSGANVLTF
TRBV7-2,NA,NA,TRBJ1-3,TGTGCCAGCAGCCCCCCCGGGAGAGGCAGGGGTGACGGAAACACCATATATTTT,CASSPPGRGRGDGNTIYF
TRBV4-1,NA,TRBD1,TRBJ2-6,TGCGCCAGCAGCCAGCGACAGGGCTCCTCTGGGGCCAACGTCCTGACTTTC,CASSQRQGSSGANVLTF
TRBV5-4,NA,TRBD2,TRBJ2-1,TGTGCCAGCTGCCCTGGGGGCGGGAGGGCCCCCAATGAGCAGTTCTTC,CASCPGGGRAPNEQFF
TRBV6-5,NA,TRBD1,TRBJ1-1,TGTGCCAGCAGTTACACAGGGGTCCGCACTGAAGCTTTCTTT,CASSYTGVRTEAFF
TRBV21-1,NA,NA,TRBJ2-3,TGTGCCAGCAGCAGTGGGGCAGGCGACAGGGCCACAGATACGCAGTATTTT,CASSSGAGDRATDTQYF
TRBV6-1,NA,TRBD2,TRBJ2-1,TGTGCCAGCAACCTACTAGCGGGAGGGGGCAATGAGCAGTTCTTC,CASNLLAGGGNEQFF